Listed below are T cell receptor beta chains from one sample, sequenced in a study of blood T cell repertoires in COVID-19. TCRdb's table, derived via immunoSEQ multiplex PCR, lists solely in-frame clones and lacks some. The sample holds about 170,000 clones, around 83% seen once. Sequenced: PBMCs or T cells enriched from blood (not recorded which). The source of these receptors is a woman between 50 and 59 years old in a cohort exposed to, infected with or recovered from COVID-19 (not recorded which). Each CDR3 is given with its conserved first and last residue. The order of the fields is clone size, V gene, J gene, D gene, CDR3 DNA, CDR3 protein. A D gene is named only where the DNA matches it firmly. The listing skips clone size in some rows; elsewhere it reads once, few, many or a size class.

abundance: -
v_gene: TRBV18
j_gene: TRBJ1-1
d_gene: -
CDR3nt: TGTGCCAGCTCAGATAGATTAGTGACTGAAGCTTTCTTT
CDR3aa: CASSDRLVTEAFF

abundance: -
v_gene: TRBV19
j_gene: TRBJ1-5
d_gene: -
CDR3nt: TGTGCCAGTAGTGAGGTTTCCTTTAGCAATCAGCCCCAGCATTTT
CDR3aa: CASSEVSFSNQPQHF

abundance: few
v_gene: TRBV27
j_gene: TRBJ2-2
d_gene: -
CDR3nt: TGTGCCAGCCGGCGACTGGTGAACACCGGGGAGCTGTTTTTT
CDR3aa: CASRRLVNTGELFF

abundance: once
v_gene: TRBV28
j_gene: TRBJ2-3
d_gene: -
CDR3nt: TGTGCCAGCACCTCAGGGGGGCAGGGGGCAGATACGCAGTATTTT
CDR3aa: CASTSGGQGADTQYF

abundance: -
v_gene: TRBV4-1
j_gene: TRBJ2-7
d_gene: TRBD1
CDR3nt: TGCGCCAGCAGCCAAGTCTTTCTGGGACAGGGGATCGAGGAGCAGTACTTC
CDR3aa: CASSQVFLGQGIEEQYF

abundance: -
v_gene: TRBV9
j_gene: TRBJ1-2
d_gene: TRBD1
CDR3nt: TGTGCCAGCAGCGCGCGACAGGGGGGCTATGGCTACACCTTC
CDR3aa: CASSARQGGYGYTF

abundance: once
v_gene: TRBV6-5
j_gene: TRBJ1-5
d_gene: -
CDR3nt: TGTGCCAGCAGACAGGGCAATCAGCCCCAGCATTTT
CDR3aa: CASRQGNQPQHF

abundance: few
v_gene: TRBV6-1
j_gene: TRBJ1-1
d_gene: TRBD1
CDR3nt: TGTGCCAGCAGGGACAGACAGGGGACGGACACTGAAGCTTTCTTT
CDR3aa: CASRDRQGTDTEAFF

abundance: -
v_gene: TRBV28
j_gene: TRBJ1-5
d_gene: -
CDR3nt: TGTGCCAGCAAAGGAGGGGATAGCAATCAGCCCCAGCATTTT
CDR3aa: CASKGGDSNQPQHF

abundance: -
v_gene: TRBV5-1
j_gene: TRBJ1-1
d_gene: -
CDR3nt: TGCGCCAGCAGCCTAGGGACAAACTATGAAGCTTTCTTT
CDR3aa: CASSLGTNYEAFF

abundance: many
v_gene: TRBV4-2
j_gene: TRBJ1-1
d_gene: -
CDR3nt: TGTGCCAGCAGCCCGACAGGGAACACTGAAGCTTTCTTT
CDR3aa: CASSPTGNTEAFF

abundance: -
v_gene: TRBV5-6
j_gene: TRBJ2-5
d_gene: -
CDR3nt: TGTGCCAGCAGCTTGGTTGGGCAGTCGCAAGAGACCCAGTACTTC
CDR3aa: CASSLVGQSQETQYF

abundance: -
v_gene: TRBV7-2
j_gene: TRBJ2-7
d_gene: -
CDR3nt: TGTGCCAGCAGCTCCGGGACTTCCTACGAGCAGTACTTC
CDR3aa: CASSSGTSYEQYF

abundance: -
v_gene: TRBV5-3
j_gene: TRBJ2-1
d_gene: TRBD2
CDR3nt: TGTGCCAGAAGCGCTAGCGGGAGTCTCTATGAGCAGTTCTTC
CDR3aa: CARSASGSLYEQFF

abundance: few
v_gene: TRBV5-1
j_gene: TRBJ2-1
d_gene: TRBD2
CDR3nt: TGCGCCAGCAGCTTGGATCCTAGCGGGGCTAATGAGCAGTTCTTC
CDR3aa: CASSLDPSGANEQFF

abundance: -
v_gene: TRBV3-1/TRBV3-2
j_gene: TRBJ1-6
d_gene: -
CDR3nt: TGTGCCAGCAGCCCTTCGGCCACAGCCTCACCCCTCCACTTT
CDR3aa: CASSPSATASPLHF

abundance: -
v_gene: TRBV11-3
j_gene: TRBJ2-5
d_gene: TRBD2
CDR3nt: TGTGCCAGCAGCTTACTCAGCGGGAGGGTCCAGAGGTGGGAGACCCAGTACTTC
CDR3aa: CASSLLSGRVQRWETQYF

abundance: few
v_gene: TRBV11-1
j_gene: TRBJ2-3
d_gene: -
CDR3nt: TGTGCCAGCAGCTTAGGGGTTAGCGGAGTCACAGATACGCAGTATTTT
CDR3aa: CASSLGVSGVTDTQYF

abundance: -
v_gene: TRBV19
j_gene: TRBJ1-5
d_gene: -
CDR3nt: TGTGCCAGTAGTATAGATCGTCTGCAGGGATTTCGGCCCCAGCATTTT
CDR3aa: CASSIDRLQGFRPQHF

abundance: -
v_gene: TRBV19
j_gene: TRBJ2-4
d_gene: TRBD1
CDR3nt: TGTGCCAGTAGTATAGATGGGGGACAGGGGTTCGGCAAAAACATTCAGTACTTC
CDR3aa: CASSIDGGQGFGKNIQYF

abundance: -
v_gene: TRBV3-1/TRBV3-2
j_gene: TRBJ2-7
d_gene: TRBD2
CDR3nt: TGTGCCAGCAGCCAAGAAGGACTAGCGGGGAAGTACTTC
CDR3aa: CASSQEGLAGKYF

abundance: -
v_gene: TRBV3-1/TRBV3-2
j_gene: TRBJ1-1
d_gene: -
CDR3nt: TGTGCCAGCAGCCCAGGGTTATCGGAAGCTTTCTTT
CDR3aa: CASSPGLSEAFF

abundance: -
v_gene: TRBV28
j_gene: TRBJ1-1
d_gene: TRBD1
CDR3nt: TGTGCCAGCAGTCCCGGGACAGGGTACAACACTGAAGCTTTCTTT
CDR3aa: CASSPGTGYNTEAFF

abundance: -
v_gene: TRBV28
j_gene: TRBJ2-7
d_gene: -
CDR3nt: TGTGCCAGCAGTTTTCGCCGGGCAGGGGTAACCCACGAGCAGTACTTC
CDR3aa: CASSFRRAGVTHEQYF

abundance: few
v_gene: TRBV30
j_gene: TRBJ2-5
d_gene: -
CDR3nt: TGTGCCTGGTCAGGGGCTCGGGAGACCCAGTACTTC
CDR3aa: CAWSGARETQYF

abundance: -
v_gene: TRBV20-1
j_gene: TRBJ2-1
d_gene: TRBD2
CDR3nt: TGCAGTGCTAGTTTGCAGCGGGGAGGTGCTGAGCAGTTCTTC
CDR3aa: CSASLQRGGAEQFF

abundance: -
v_gene: TRBV7-3
j_gene: TRBJ2-1
d_gene: TRBD1
CDR3nt: TGTGCCAGCAGCCCAGGGACAGATCCCAGGATCCATGAGCAGTTCTTC
CDR3aa: CASSPGTDPRIHEQFF

abundance: -
v_gene: TRBV4-3
j_gene: TRBJ1-2
d_gene: -
CDR3nt: TGCGCCAGCAGCCAGCAGGGTAACTATGGCTACACCTTC
CDR3aa: CASSQQGNYGYTF

abundance: -
v_gene: TRBV5-4
j_gene: TRBJ2-5
d_gene: TRBD2
CDR3nt: TGTGCCAGCAGCCCTGGGAGACGGGGGGAAGGGGAGACCCAGTACTTC
CDR3aa: CASSPGRRGEGETQYF